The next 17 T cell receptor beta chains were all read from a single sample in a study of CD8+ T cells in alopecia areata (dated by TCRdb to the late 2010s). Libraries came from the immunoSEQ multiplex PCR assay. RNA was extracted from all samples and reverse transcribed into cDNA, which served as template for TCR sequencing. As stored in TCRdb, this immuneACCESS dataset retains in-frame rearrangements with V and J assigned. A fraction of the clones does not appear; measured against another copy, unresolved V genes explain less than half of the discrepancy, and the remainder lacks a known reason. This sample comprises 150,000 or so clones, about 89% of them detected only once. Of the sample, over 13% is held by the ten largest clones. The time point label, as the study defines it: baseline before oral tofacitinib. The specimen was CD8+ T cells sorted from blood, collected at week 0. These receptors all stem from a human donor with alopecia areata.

DNA for the CDR3: TGCAGCGTTGAAGACCCTTACGGTAGCGGGGTGAAATCAGATACGCAGTATTTT. Its translation is CSVEDPYGSGVKSDTQYF. The V and J genes are TRBV29-1 and TRBJ2-3; 8 bases align to TRBD2. The CDR3 runs to 18 residues. With 0 bases clipped from V and 4 bases from J, the junction kept 15 bases outside the gene matches. The V gene's germline CDR1 is SQVTM and CDR2 ANQGSEA.

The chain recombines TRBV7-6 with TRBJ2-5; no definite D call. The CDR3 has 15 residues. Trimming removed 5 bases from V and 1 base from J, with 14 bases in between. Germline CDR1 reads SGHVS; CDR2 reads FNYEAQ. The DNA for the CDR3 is TGTGCCAGCAGCGACCCCCAGGCGGCCCAAGAGACCCAGTACTTC. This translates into CASSDPQAAQETQYF.

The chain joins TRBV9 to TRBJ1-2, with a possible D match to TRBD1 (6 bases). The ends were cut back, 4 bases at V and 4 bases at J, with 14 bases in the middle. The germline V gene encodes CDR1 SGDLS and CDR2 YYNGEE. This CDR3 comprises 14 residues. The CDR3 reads CASSPTRGGYGYTF. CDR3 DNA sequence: TGTGCCAGCAGCCCGACGAGAGGGGGCTATGGCTACACCTTC.

CDR3 loop: CASSRTSGGTDTQYF. CDR3 bases: TGTGCCAGCTCACGGACTAGCGGGGGCACAGATACGCAGTATTTT. The V gene is TRBV18, the J gene TRBJ2-3; 12 bases line up with TRBD2. The CDR3 runs 15 residues. In germline, CDR1 is KGHSH, CDR2 LQKENI. With V trimmed by 4 bases and J by 1 base, 0 bases remained unmatched.

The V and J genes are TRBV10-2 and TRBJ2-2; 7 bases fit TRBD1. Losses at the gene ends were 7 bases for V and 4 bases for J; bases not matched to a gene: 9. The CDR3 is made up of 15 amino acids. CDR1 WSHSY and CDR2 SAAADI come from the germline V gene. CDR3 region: CASNPRQGGTGELFF. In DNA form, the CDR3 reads TGCGCCAGCAACCCCCGACAGGGCGGCACCGGGGAGCTGTTTTTT.

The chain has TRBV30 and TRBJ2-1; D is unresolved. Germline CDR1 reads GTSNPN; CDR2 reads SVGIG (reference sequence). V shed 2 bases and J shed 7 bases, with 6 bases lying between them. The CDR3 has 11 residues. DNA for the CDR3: TGTGCCTGGAGTCATGGGAATGAGCAGTTCTTC. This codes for CAWSHGNEQFF.

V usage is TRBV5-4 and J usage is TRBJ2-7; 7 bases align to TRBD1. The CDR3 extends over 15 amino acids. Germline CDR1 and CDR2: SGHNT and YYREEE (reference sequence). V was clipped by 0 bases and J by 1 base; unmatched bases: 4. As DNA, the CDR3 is TGTGCCAGCAGCTTGGACAGGGGATTTTCCTACGAGCAGTACTTC. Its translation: CASSLDRGFSYEQYF.

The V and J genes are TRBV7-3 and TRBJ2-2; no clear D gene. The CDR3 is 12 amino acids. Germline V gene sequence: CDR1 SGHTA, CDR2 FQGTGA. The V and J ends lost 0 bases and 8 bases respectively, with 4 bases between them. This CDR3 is CASSLTAGELFF. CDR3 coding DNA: TGTGCCAGCAGCTTAACGGCGGGGGAGCTGTTTTTT.

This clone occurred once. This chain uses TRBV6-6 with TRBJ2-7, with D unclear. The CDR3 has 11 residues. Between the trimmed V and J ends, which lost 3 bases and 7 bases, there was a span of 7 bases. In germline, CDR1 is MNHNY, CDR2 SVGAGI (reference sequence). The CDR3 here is CASSYGFEQYF. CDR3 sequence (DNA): TGTGCCAGCAGTTATGGCTTTGAGCAGTACTTC.

Written as DNA, the CDR3 is TGTGCCAGCAGCTTGCTAGCGGGAGTTAACAATGAGCAGTTCTTC. Encoded protein: CASSLLAGVNNEQFF. The V and J genes are TRBV7-3 and TRBJ2-1, with 10 bases identical to TRBD2. J gave up 5 bases and V 3 bases, and 4 bases lay outside the gene matches. This CDR3 comprises 15 residues. Germline CDR1 SGHTA, CDR2 FQGTGA.

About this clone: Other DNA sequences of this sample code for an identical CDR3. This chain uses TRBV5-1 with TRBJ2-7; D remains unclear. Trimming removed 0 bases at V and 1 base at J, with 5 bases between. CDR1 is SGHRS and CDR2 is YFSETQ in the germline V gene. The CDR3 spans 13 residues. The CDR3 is CASSLAESYEQYF. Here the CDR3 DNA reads TGCGCCAGCAGCTTGGCAGAGTCCTACGAGCAGTACTTC. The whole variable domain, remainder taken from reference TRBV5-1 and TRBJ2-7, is KAGVTQTPRYLIKTRGQQVTLSCSPISGHRSVSWYQQTPGQGLQFLFEYFSETQRNKGNFPGRFSGRQFSNSRSEMNVSTLELGDSALYLCASSLAESYEQYFGPGTRLTVT.

The CDR3 bases are TGCAGCGTTGAGGGGGATTACCCTGAAGCTTTCTTT. Its protein product is CSVEGDYPEAFF. This rearrangement joins TRBV29-1 to TRBJ1-1; D is perhaps TRBD1 (5 bases). The germline V gene encodes CDR1 SQVTM and CDR2 ANQGSEA. V was pared by 3 bases and J by 6 bases, with 11 bases between. The CDR3 is 12 residues long.

The CDR3 nucleotides are TGTGCCAGTAGTGCCGTTTATATACAGGGGTCGAACACCTACGAGCAGTACTTC. Amino acid sequence: CASSAVYIQGSNTYEQYF. The gene calls are TRBV19 and TRBJ2-7; 7 bases match TRBD1. J lost 2 bases, V lost 5 bases, and 18 bases had no gene match. The germline gives CDR1 LNHDA, CDR2 SQIVND (reference sequence). CDR3 length equals 18 residues.

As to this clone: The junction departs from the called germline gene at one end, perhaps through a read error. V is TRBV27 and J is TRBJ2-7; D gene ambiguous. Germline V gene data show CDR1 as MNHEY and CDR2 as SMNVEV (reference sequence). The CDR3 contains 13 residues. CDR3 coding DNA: TGTGCCAGCGGTTTAGGGCGGACCTACGAGCAGTACTTC. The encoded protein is CASGLGRTYEQYF.

The CDR3 protein is CASSLQETTYEQYF. The CDR3 region has the DNA TGTGCCAGCAGCTTACAGGAGACTACCTACGAGCAGTACTTC. The rearrangement joins TRBV7-6 to TRBJ2-7, with D perhaps matching TRBD2 (5 bases). Germline V gene sequence: CDR1 SGHVS, CDR2 FNYEAQ. The CDR3 has 14 amino acids. The ends were cut back, 2 bases at V and 2 bases at J, with 10 bases in the middle.

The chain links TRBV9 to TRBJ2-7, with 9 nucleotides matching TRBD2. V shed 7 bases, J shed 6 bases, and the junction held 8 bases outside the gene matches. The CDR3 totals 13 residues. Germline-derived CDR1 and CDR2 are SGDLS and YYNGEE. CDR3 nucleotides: TGTGCCAGCCAGAGCGGGGGGAGCTCCGAGCAGTACTTC. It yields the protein CASQSGGSSEQYF.

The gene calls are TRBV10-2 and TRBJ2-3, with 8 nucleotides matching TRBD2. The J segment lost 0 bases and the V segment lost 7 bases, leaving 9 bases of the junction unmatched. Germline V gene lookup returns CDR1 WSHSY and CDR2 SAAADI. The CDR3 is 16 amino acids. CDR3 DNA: TGCGCCAGCACCTCCGGTATAGCGGGAAGCACAGATACGCAGTATTTT. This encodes CASTSGIAGSTDTQYF.